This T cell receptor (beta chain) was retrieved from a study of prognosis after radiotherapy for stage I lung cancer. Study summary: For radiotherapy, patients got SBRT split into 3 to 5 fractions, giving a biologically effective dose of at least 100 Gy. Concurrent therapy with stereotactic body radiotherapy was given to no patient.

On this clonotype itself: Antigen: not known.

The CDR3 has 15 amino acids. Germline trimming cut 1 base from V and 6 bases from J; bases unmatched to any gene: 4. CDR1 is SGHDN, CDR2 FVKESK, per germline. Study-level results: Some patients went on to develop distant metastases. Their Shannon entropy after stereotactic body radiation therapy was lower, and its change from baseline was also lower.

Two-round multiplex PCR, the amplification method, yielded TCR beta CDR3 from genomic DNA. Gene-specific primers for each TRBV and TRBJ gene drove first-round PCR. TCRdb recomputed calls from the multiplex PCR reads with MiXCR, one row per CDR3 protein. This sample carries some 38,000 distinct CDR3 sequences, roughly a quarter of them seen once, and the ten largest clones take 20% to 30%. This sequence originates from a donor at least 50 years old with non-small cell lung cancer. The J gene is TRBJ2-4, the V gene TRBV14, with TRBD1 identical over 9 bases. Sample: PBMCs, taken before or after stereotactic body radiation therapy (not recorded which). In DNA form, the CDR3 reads TGTGCCAGCAGCCAAGGCGGGACAGGGTCAAACATTCAGTACTTC. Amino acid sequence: CASSQGGTGSNIQYF.